This T cell receptor (beta chain) was documented in a study of vaccination effects on CD4 cells after COVID-19. Study background: Sampling occurred a median 72 days post second dose, range 14 to 241.

A note on this clone: What it binds is not known.

This CDR3 comprises 15 residues. The germline CDR1 and CDR2 sequences are SGHAT and FQDESV (reference sequence). Trimming shortened V by 3 bases and J by 2 bases, and 8 bases separated the two germline ends. Before any sequencing was done, the ViraFEST assay used viral peptide pools to expand antigen-specific CD4+ T cells. Upon completion of around eleven days in culture, CD4+ T cells were isolated. Each participant was administered two doses of either the BNT162b2 or the mRNA-1273 vaccine. With approximately 9.2 ug/ml peptides and about 9.2 IU/ml IL-2, 2 million or so PBMC per well were cultured. Measured with immunoSEQ multiplex PCR; TCRdb has only the in-frame clones, and not every one. Altogether some 30,000 clones are present, around 82% being singletons, with the ten largest covering over 1.3%.

This TCR was sampled from a human donor who received a COVID-19 vaccine. Some clones in this sample may be carry-over from other donors' samples. V gene TRBV11-1 combines with J gene TRBJ2-6; D call uncertain. Sequencing used CD4+ T cells from PBMCs cultured with HCoV-NL63 spike peptides, obtained after COVID-19 vaccination. The DNA for the CDR3 is TGTGCCAGCAGCTTGGGCGTGGCTGGGGCCAACGTCCTGACTTTC. It yields the protein CASSLGVAGANVLTF.